This T cell receptor beta chain was retrieved from a study of blood T cell repertoires in COVID-19. The assay was immunoSEQ multiplex PCR, and TCRdb's table has in-frame clones only and misses some. Of more than 200,000 clones listed, roughly 88% are singletons. Germline assignment: CDR1 SGHNT and CDR2 YENEEA. This CDR3 comprises 15 residues. The V gene end was trimmed by 1 base and the J gene end by 2 bases; junction bases not matched to a gene: 2. V usage is TRBV11-3 and J usage is TRBJ2-1; 7 nucleotides agree with TRBD1. This receptor was taken from a man aged 35-49 years with acute or convalescent COVID-19. Source material: peripheral blood. The CDR3 nucleotides read TGTGCCAGCAGCTTAGGAGGGGGCCCCTACAATGAGCAGTTCTTC. Residues: CASSLGGGPYNEQFF.